Presented here are 29 T cell receptor beta chains from one specimen sequenced in a study of blood T cells in healthy people across ages. A second PCR, run for roughly 7 to 12 cycles, used a sample-barcoded 5' primer plus a J-beta primer mix. TCRdb analysed the 5' RACE reads with MiXCR anew, one entry per CDR3 protein. The top ten clones hold approximately 12% of a sample with hundreds of thousands of distinct CDR3 sequences, roughly 35% of them seen once. The sequencing input was blood. Receptors originate from a man aged 18 to 35 in good health.

This clonotype was detected a few times. In nucleotides, the CDR3 is TGTGCCAGCAGTTTATGGTCAGTTCGGGGCAATGAGCAGTTCTTC. It yields the protein CASSLWSVRGNEQFF. V is TRBV27 and J is TRBJ2-1, with a weak D call TRBD2 (5 bases). V was trimmed by 1 base and J by 6 bases, leaving 13 bases between them. The germline V gene has CDR1 MNHEY and CDR2 SMNVEV (reference sequence). The CDR3 is 15 residues long.

This chain uses TRBV29-1 with TRBJ1-1, with D uncertain. The CDR3 runs 8 residues. Germline V gene data show CDR1 as SQVTM and CDR2 as ANQGSEA. Trimming stripped 7 bases from V and 11 bases from J, with 8 bases between. DNA for the CDR3: TGCAGCGCCCCCAACGCTTTCTTT. It codes for CSAPNAFF.

In this sample, this clonotype turned up a few times. This chain joins TRBV12-3 or TRBV12-4 and TRBJ1-1; possibly TRBD1 for D (5 bases). Trimming removed 5 bases at V and 2 bases at J, with 12 bases between. The CDR3 spans 14 residues. CDR3 residues: CASSTSGTNTEAFF. In nucleotides, the CDR3 is TGTGCCAGCAGTACCTCAGGGACTAACACTGAAGCTTTCTTT.

Many counts were recorded for this clonotype. The chain recombines TRBV20-1 with TRBJ2-1, with 8 bases identical to TRBD1. V shed 6 bases, J shed 4 bases, and the junction held 11 bases outside the gene matches. The germline gives CDR1 DFQATT, CDR2 SNEGSKA (reference sequence). CDR3 length equals 15 residues. For the CDR3, the DNA is TGCAGTGCGACCGGGACAGGCCTACAATACAATGAGCAGTTCTTC. This encodes CSATGTGLQYNEQFF.

The table lists this clonotype with a few counts. This rearrangement joins TRBV29-1 to TRBJ2-7, with a weak D call TRBD1 (6 bases). Trimming took off 5 bases at V and 1 base at J, with 12 bases between the two ends. From germline, CDR1 is SQVTM and CDR2 ANQGSEA. CDR3 length: 13 residues. Here the CDR3 reads CSVLLDSSYEQYF. CDR3 bases: TGCAGCGTTCTCCTGGACAGTTCCTACGAGCAGTACTTC.

The chain couples TRBV29-1 to TRBJ2-3; D unclear. CDR1 is SQVTM and CDR2 is ANQGSEA in the germline V gene. This CDR3 spans 11 amino acids. Trimming left V 5 bases short and J 0 bases short, with 3 bases between. The CDR3 reads CSVCSTDTQYF. In nucleotides, the CDR3 is TGCAGCGTTTGTAGCACAGATACGCAGTATTTT.

The chain employs TRBV5-1 and TRBJ2-4; TRBD1 agrees at 8 bases. With V trimmed by 4 bases and J by 6 bases, 9 bases remained unmatched. Germline V gives CDR1 SGHRS, CDR2 YFSETQ. The CDR3 has 15 amino acids. CDR3 in amino acids: CASSIQGVAGNIQYF. Written as DNA, the CDR3 is TGCGCCAGCAGCATACAGGGGGTCGCCGGAAACATTCAGTACTTC.

This clonotype was seen just once. J is TRBJ1-6 and V is TRBV4-3; a weak D match, TRBD1 (5 bases). Germline-derived CDR1 and CDR2 are LGHNA and YSLEER. Trimming removed 0 bases from V and 9 bases from J, with 6 bases in between. The CDR3 loop spans 13 amino acids. CDR3 residues: CASSQDQGSPLHF. CDR3 nucleotide sequence: TGCGCCAGCAGCCAAGATCAGGGTTCACCCCTCCACTTT.

In this sample, this clonotype turned up many times. The chain carries TRBV29-1 and TRBJ2-7; 9 bases are a match to TRBD1. V lost 3 bases, J lost 0 bases, and 3 bases stayed unmatched. The germline gives CDR1 SQVTM, CDR2 ANQGSEA. The CDR3 runs 14 residues. The CDR3 DNA reads TGCAGCGTTGAGGGACAGGGAAACTCCTACGAGCAGTACTTC. Protein: CSVEGQGNSYEQYF.

Note on this clonotype: A read error may produce the germline difference seen at one junction end. J is TRBJ2-3 and V is TRBV3-1, with D possibly being TRBD2 (6 bases). The CDR3 covers 15 residues. Germline values: CDR1 LGHDT, CDR2 YNNKEL (reference sequence). CDR3 nucleotide sequence: TGTGTCAGCAGCCCCACCGGCGGGGGCACAGATACGCAGTATTTT. Its translation: CVSSPTGGGTDTQYF.

CDR3 residues: CASRPGQGGETQFF. The CDR3 DNA reads as TGTGCCAGCAGGCCCGGCCAGGGAGGGGAGACCCAGTTCTTC. The V call is TRBV12-3 or TRBV12-4, the J call TRBJ2-1; TRBD2 agrees at 7 bases. V trimming: 6 bases; J trimming: 13 bases; junction bases outside the gene matches: 15. The CDR3 covers 14 residues.

This clonotype was observed a handful of times. J is TRBJ2-7 and V is TRBV6-5; a weak D match, TRBD1 (5 bases). Germline loops: CDR1 MNHEY, CDR2 SVGAGI. The V end was cut by 8 bases, the J end by 1 base, with 18 bases between. This CDR3 comprises 15 residues. The DNA for the CDR3 is TGTGCCAGCGCAACAACTGACAGCTCTTCCTACGAGCAGTACTTC. Translating gives CASATTDSSSYEQYF.

Ten or more counts support this clonotype. The chain carries TRBV12-3 or TRBV12-4 and TRBJ1-5; D remains unclear. V lost 6 bases, J lost 1 base, and 7 bases lay in between. This CDR3 region has 13 residues. The CDR3 DNA sequence: TGTGCCAGCAGCCCCAGAAGCAATCAGCCCCAGCATTTT. The encoded protein is CASSPRSNQPQHF.

V gene TRBV4-1 combines with J gene TRBJ1-2; no clear D. The germline gives CDR1 MGHRA, CDR2 YSYEKL. The CDR3 is 15 residues long. V was trimmed by 0 bases and J by 4 bases, leaving 12 bases between them. The CDR3 is CASSQDLAAFYGYTF. CDR3 bases: TGCGCCAGCAGCCAAGATCTGGCAGCTTTCTATGGCTACACCTTC.

This clonotype appeared once. This chain connects TRBV7-2 to TRBJ1-2, with 11 bases matching TRBD1. V lost 1 base, J lost 7 bases, and 8 bases stayed unmatched. CDR1 is SGHTA, CDR2 FQGNSA, per germline. CDR3 length: 16 residues. The chain's CDR3 is CASSLEGGTGGAGYTF. The CDR3 DNA follows: TGTGCCAGCAGCTTAGAAGGCGGGACAGGGGGAGCTGGCTACACCTTC.

This clonotype was seen a handful of times. The V and J genes are TRBV12-3 or TRBV12-4 and TRBJ1-1; 7 nucleotides align to TRBD1. The trim removed 5 bases at V and 4 bases at J, leaving 10 bases unmatched. This CDR3 contains 15 residues. CDR3 DNA sequence: TGTGCCAGCAGTCTAAACAGGGGTATCGTCACTGAAGCTTTCTTT. Translated, it gives CASSLNRGIVTEAFF.

The chain is built from TRBV15 and TRBJ2-1; 12 bases align to TRBD2. The germline gives CDR1 LNHNV, CDR2 YYDKDF (reference sequence). V gave up 3 bases and J gave up 7 bases; unmatched junction bases: 4. CDR3 length: 15 amino acids. The CDR3 loop is CATSSRLAGANEQFF. CDR3 sequence (DNA): TGTGCCACCAGCAGTAGACTAGCGGGGGCGAATGAGCAGTTCTTC.

The CDR3 loop is CAGGQGADTQYF. CDR3 nucleotide sequence: TGTGCCGGGGGGCAGGGGGCAGATACGCAGTATTTT. The V call is TRBV7-9, the J call TRBJ2-3, with D perhaps matching TRBD1 (7 bases). CDR3 length: 12 residues. Trimming removed 11 bases from V and 4 bases from J, with 13 bases in between. The V gene's germline CDR1 is SEHNR and CDR2 FQNEAQ (reference sequence).

This sequence joins TRBV7-2 and TRBJ1-2; tentative D call: TRBD1 (5 bases). Germline V gene lookup returns CDR1 SGHTA and CDR2 FQGNSA. Trimming cost V 5 bases and J 8 bases, with 18 bases left between them. The CDR3 totals 14 residues. The CDR3 loop is CASSLDSGPWGYTF. The CDR3 bases are TGTGCCAGCAGCCTAGACTCAGGGCCTTGGGGCTACACCTTC.

With regard to this clonotype: Germline and junction disagree at one end, which may indicate a read error. This sequence joins TRBV5-1 and TRBJ2-6; 7 bases are a match to TRBD1. Per germline, CDR1 SGHRS and CDR2 YFSETQ. CDR3 length: 17 residues. The CDR3 coding sequence is TGCGCCAGCAGCTTCGGACAGGCGGTCTCTGGGGCCAACGGCCTGACTTTC. Its protein is CASSFGQAVSGANGLTF. Supplemented by reference TRBV5-1 and TRBJ2-6, the full variable domain reads KAGVTQTPRYLIKTRGQQVTLSCSPISGHRSVSWYQQTPGQGLQFLFEYFSETQRNKGNFPGRFSGRQFSNSRSEMNVSTLELGDSALYLCASSFGQAVSGANGLTFGAGSRLTVL.

With regard to this clonotype: This may be a read error: a much more frequent sequence differs by one nucleotide. V usage is TRBV20-1 and J usage is TRBJ2-3; 7 bases line up with TRBD2. CDR1 is DFQATT, CDR2 SNEGSKA, per germline (reference sequence). J was trimmed by 1 base and V by 8 bases; bases with no gene match: 6. There are 13 residues in the CDR3. The CDR3 DNA follows: TGCAGTACTGATCGGGGGGGCACAGATACGCAGTATTTT. This gives the protein CSTDRGGTDTQYF.

The CDR3 nucleotides read TGTGCCCTATCGACAGGGGGCAAGTCAGATACGCAGTATTTT. This translates into CALSTGGKSDTQYF. This chain links TRBV3-1 with TRBJ2-3; 10 nucleotides match TRBD1. CDR3 length equals 14 residues. V lost 11 bases and J lost 4; bases outside the gene matches: 9. The germline gives CDR1 LGHDT, CDR2 YNNKEL (reference sequence).

The gene calls are TRBV4-3 and TRBJ2-3, with D possibly called TRBD1 or TRBD2 (6 bases each). CDR3 length equals 17 residues. Germline CDR1 is LGHNA and CDR2 is YSLEER. V was clipped by 5 bases and J by 2 bases, with 20 bases between them. The CDR3 sequence: CASSSEFGPGATDTQYF. CDR3 nucleotide sequence: TGCGCCAGCAGCTCAGAGTTCGGGCCGGGGGCCACAGATACGCAGTATTTT.

The chain combines TRBV5-1 with TRBJ1-1, with D perhaps matching TRBD1 (5 bases). Between the trimmed V and J ends, which lost 4 bases and 6 bases, there was a span of 19 bases. Per the germline V gene, CDR1 is SGHRS and CDR2 is YFSETQ. This CDR3 region has 15 residues. Here the CDR3 reads CASSTRQGVLAEAFF. The CDR3 coding sequence is TGCGCCAGCAGCACCCGCCAGGGCGTGCTAGCTGAAGCTTTCTTT.

This clonotype was detected many times. The chain couples TRBV12-3 or TRBV12-4 to TRBJ1-2; no clear D. The CDR3 spans 13 residues. Trimming shortened V by 6 bases and J by 2 bases, and 10 bases separated the two germline ends. The CDR3 nucleotides are TGTGCCAGCAGACCGGACGGGAACTATGGCTACACCTTC. Translation gives CASRPDGNYGYTF.

V usage is TRBV12-3 or TRBV12-4 and J usage is TRBJ2-7; 8 positions agree with TRBD2. The CDR3 is 15 amino acids. With V trimmed by 5 bases and J by 7 bases, 13 bases remained unmatched. CDR3: CASSVSSGGLNEQYF. CDR3 coding DNA: TGTGCCAGCAGTGTCTCCAGCGGGGGTTTGAATGAGCAGTACTTC.

This clonotype was found a few times. This chain joins TRBV6-5 and TRBJ1-2; D may be TRBD1 (6 bases). The CDR3 runs to 14 residues. V lost 6 bases and J 4 bases, leaving 15 bases between the germline ends. The germline gives CDR1 MNHEY, CDR2 SVGAGI. This chain's CDR3 is CASSYLQGRYGYTF. Written as DNA, the CDR3 is TGTGCCAGCAGCTATTTACAGGGCCGCTATGGCTACACCTTC.

The chain recombines TRBV20-1 with TRBJ1-3, with 7 bases lining up with TRBD1. This CDR3 spans 16 amino acids. Germline CDR1 DFQATT, CDR2 SNEGSKA (reference sequence). The trim removed 1 base at V and 0 bases at J, leaving 6 bases unmatched. The CDR3 DNA follows: TGCAGTGCTAGAGCCCAGGGACAGAGCTCTGGAAACACCATATATTTT. This codes for CSARAQGQSSGNTIYF.

This clonotype was found many times. The V gene is TRBV20-1, the J gene TRBJ2-3; the D is unclear. Deletions cut 6 bases from V and 1 base from J, with 14 bases between. There are 14 residues in the CDR3. The germline gives CDR1 DFQATT, CDR2 SNEGSKA (reference sequence). CDR3 nucleotide sequence: TGCAGTGCCGTTAGAAGGTTCGGCACAGATACGCAGTATTTT. Encoded protein: CSAVRRFGTDTQYF.